This TCR beta chain was captured in a study of OX40 agonist ivuxolimab in advanced cancers. The overall study: At doses from 0.01 to 10 mg/kg, patients were given intravenous ivuxolimab every 2 weeks.

TCRdb's table, derived via immunoSEQ multiplex PCR, lists solely in-frame clones and lacks some. The sample lists about 45,000 clones; less than 90% were seen once. Trimming took 1 base from V and 5 from J, leaving 14 bases between them. This CDR3 has 15 residues. CDR1 is SGHTA and CDR2 is FQGNSA in the germline V gene. The origin of this receptor is an adult with an advanced solid tumor such as melanoma, head and neck, liver or kidney cancer. The chain joins TRBV7-2 to TRBJ1-1; D call uncertain. Sequencing used CD4+ or CD8+ T cells sorted from blood, obtained in a trial of the OX40 agonist ivuxolimab. The CDR3: CASSLVYEGGTEAFF. The CDR3 nucleotides are TGTGCCAGCAGCTTAGTCTACGAGGGAGGGACTGAAGCTTTCTTT.